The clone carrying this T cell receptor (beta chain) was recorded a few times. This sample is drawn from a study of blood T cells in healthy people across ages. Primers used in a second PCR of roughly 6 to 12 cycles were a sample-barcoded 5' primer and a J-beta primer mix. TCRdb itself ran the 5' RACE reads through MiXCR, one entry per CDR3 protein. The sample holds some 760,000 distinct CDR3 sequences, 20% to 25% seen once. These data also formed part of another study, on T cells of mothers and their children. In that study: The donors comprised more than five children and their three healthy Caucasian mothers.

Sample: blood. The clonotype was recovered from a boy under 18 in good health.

In nucleotides, the CDR3 is TGCAGCGTTGAAGCGGGACAGGGGGTTGGGACCCAGTACTTC. Protein product: CSVEAGQGVGTQYF. The V call is TRBV29-1, the J call TRBJ2-5; 11 bases are shared with TRBD1. V was pared by 1 base and J by 7 bases, with 5 bases of the junction left unmatched. The CDR3 covers 14 residues. Per the germline V gene, CDR1 is SQVTM and CDR2 is ANQGSEA.